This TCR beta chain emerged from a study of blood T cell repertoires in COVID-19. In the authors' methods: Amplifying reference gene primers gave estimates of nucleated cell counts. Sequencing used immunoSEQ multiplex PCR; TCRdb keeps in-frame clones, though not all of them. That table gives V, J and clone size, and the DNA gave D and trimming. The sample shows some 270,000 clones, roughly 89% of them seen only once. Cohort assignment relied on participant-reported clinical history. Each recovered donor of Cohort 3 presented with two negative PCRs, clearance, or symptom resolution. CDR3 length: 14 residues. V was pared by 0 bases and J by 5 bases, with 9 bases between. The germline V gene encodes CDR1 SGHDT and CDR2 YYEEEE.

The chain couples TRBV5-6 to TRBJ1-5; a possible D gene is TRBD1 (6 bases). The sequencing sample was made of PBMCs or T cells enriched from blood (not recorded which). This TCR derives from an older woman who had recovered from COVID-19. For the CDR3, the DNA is TGTGCCAGCAGCTTGGGGGGGCTAGATCAGCCCCAGCATTTT. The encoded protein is CASSLGGLDQPQHF.